Following are 14 T cell receptor beta chains from one sample sequenced in a study of CD8 T cells in Susac syndrome (dated by TCRdb to between 2018 and 2021). The receptor library was made with the immunoSEQ multiplex PCR assay. RNA was extracted using the RNeasy kit, and about 0.45 to 1 ug of the RNA was reverse transcribed with random hexamers. In TCRdb, the public reads were trimmed at Q25 with fastp and aligned with MiXCR, with productive beta chains retained. Each CDR3 protein gets just one entry, which takes the most common genes and DNA from the rows behind it. This sample is represented by about 180,000 distinct CDR3 sequences; approximately 96% of them were singletons. Of the sample, 0.16% is held by the ten largest clones. Sequencing was performed on CD8+ T cells from PBMCs. The source is a human donor with multiple sclerosis.

The V call is TRBV20-1, the J call TRBJ2-7; D ambiguous. V lost 0 bases, J lost 0 bases, and 6 bases lay in between. The CDR3 has 13 amino acids. From germline, CDR1 is DFQATT and CDR2 SNEGSKA (reference sequence). The CDR3 spells CSAREASSYEQYF. The CDR3 DNA sequence: TGCAGTGCTAGAGAGGCTAGCTCCTACGAGCAGTACTTC.

The chain uses TRBV11-1 and TRBJ2-5, with no clear D. The germline gives CDR1 SGHAT, CDR2 FQDESV (reference sequence). V shed 2 bases and J shed 2 bases, with 12 bases lying between them. The CDR3 is 15 residues long. CDR3 coding DNA: TGTGCCAGCAGCTTAATGATGACGGTGCAAGAGACCCAGTACTTC. It encodes CASSLMMTVQETQYF.

This sequence joins TRBV20-1 and TRBJ2-7; TRBD1 matches 7 bases. After removal of 6 bases from V and 0 bases from J, the junction contained 8 bases not matched to a gene. The CDR3 loop spans 14 amino acids. Germline V lookup: CDR1 DFQATT, CDR2 SNEGSKA (reference sequence). CDR3 bases: TGCAGTGCATACGGGACAGTTCCCTCCTACGAGCAGTACTTC. Its protein is CSAYGTVPSYEQYF.

Comment on this clonotype: At one boundary the junction diverges from the germline segment, which might be a read error. The chain is built from TRBV9 and TRBJ1-2, with TRBD1 as a possible D gene (5 bases). The CDR3 extends over 12 amino acids. Germline CDR1 reads SGDLS; CDR2 reads YYNGEE. The CDR3 nucleotides read TGTGCCAGCAGCGCCGACGGGCCAGGGAGCTCCTTC. It specifies CASSADGPGSSF. The entire variable domain, with the rest obtained from reference TRBV9 and TRBJ1-2, is as follows: DSGVTQTPKHLITATGQRVTLRCSPRSGDLSVYWYQQSLDQGLQFLIQYYNGEERAKGNILERFSAQQFPDLHSELNLSSLELGDSALYFCASSADGPGSSFGSGTRLTVV.

The chain combines TRBV29-1 with TRBJ1-5, with a weak D call TRBD1 (6 bases). CDR1 SQVTM and CDR2 ANQGSEA come from the germline V gene. V lost 6 bases and J lost 1, with 13 bases in between. The CDR3 consists of 14 residues. CDR3 DNA sequence: TGCAGCGTAATACAGGGAGGAAGCAATCAGCCCCAGCATTTT. It yields the protein CSVIQGGSNQPQHF. Looking up the rest from reference TRBV29-1 and TRBJ1-5 gives the full variable domain: SAVISQKPSRDICQRGTSLTIQCQVDSQVTMMFWYRQQPGQSLTLIATANQGSEATYESGFVIDKFPISRPNLTFSTLTVSNMSPEDSSIYLCSVIQGGSNQPQHFGDGTRLSIL.

This clonotype is a singleton in its sample. The rearrangement links TRBV9 to TRBJ1-1; TRBD1 matches 9 bases. V dropped 3 bases and J dropped 5; count of bases not matched to a gene: 8. This CDR3 contains 15 residues. Germline-derived CDR1 and CDR2 are SGDLS and YYNGEE. The CDR3 protein is CASSEPGTGITEAFF. The CDR3 region has the DNA TGTGCCAGCAGCGAGCCCGGGACAGGGATAACTGAAGCTTTCTTT.

The chain has TRBV3-1 and TRBJ2-2; TRBD1 matches at 10 bases. The CDR3 is 17 amino acids. Germline V gives CDR1 LGHDT, CDR2 YNNKEL (reference sequence). J was trimmed by 0 bases and V by 5 bases; bases with no gene match: 6. CDR3 nucleotides: TGTGCCAGCAGCGGACGAGGGACAGGGGCGAACACCGGGGAGCTGTTTTTT. This gives the protein CASSGRGTGANTGELFF. Combining the CDR3 with reference TRBV3-1 and TRBJ2-2 gives the whole variable domain DTAVSQTPKYLVTQMGNDKSIKCEQNLGHDTMYWYKQDSKKFLKIMFSYNNKELIINETVPNRFSPKSPDKAHLNLHINSLELGDSAVYFCASSGRGTGANTGELFFGEGSRLTVL.

The chain is built from TRBV15 and TRBJ1-1; 9 nucleotides agree with TRBD1. The CDR3 consists of 15 residues. Germline values: CDR1 LNHNV, CDR2 YYDKDF (reference sequence). Losses at the gene ends were 3 bases for V and 10 bases for J; bases not matched to a gene: 12. The CDR3 DNA sequence: TGTGCCACCAGCAGGGAGACCGGGACAGGGCCGATAGCTTTCTTT. Translating it yields CATSRETGTGPIAFF.

The CDR3 protein is CASSQGQGNIQYF. The CDR3 DNA sequence: TGCGCCAGCAGCCAAGGACAGGGCAACATTCAGTACTTC. V gene TRBV4-1 combines with J gene TRBJ2-4, with TRBD1 matching over 7 bases. After removal of 1 base from V and 7 bases from J, the junction contained 1 base not matched to a gene. The germline V gene has CDR1 MGHRA and CDR2 YSYEKL. This CDR3 is 13 amino acids long.

With respect to this clonotype: An end of the junction does not agree with germline; a read error may underlie this. V is TRBV28 and J is TRBJ1-1, with a possible D match to TRBD1 (5 bases). This CDR3 is built from 14 residues. The germline CDR1 and CDR2 sequences are MDHEN and SYDVKM. The CDR3 spells CASSLLRGNTEAFF. DNA of the CDR3: TGTGCCAGCAGTTTACTCCGGGGCAACACGGAAGCTTTCTTT. Full variable domain (rest looked up from reference TRBV28 and TRBJ1-1): DVKVTQSSRYLVKRTGEKVFLECVQDMDHENMFWYRQDPGLGLRLIYFSYDVKMKEKGDIPEGYSVSREKKERFSLILESASTNQTSMYLCASSLLRGNTEAFFGQGTRLTVV.

This clonotype has only a few counts. This chain joins TRBV7-9 and TRBJ2-1; D is ambiguous. Germline V gene data show CDR1 as SEHNR and CDR2 as FQNEAQ (reference sequence). The CDR3 is 13 residues long. Trimming took off 1 base at V and 4 bases at J, with 5 bases between the two ends. Here the CDR3 DNA reads TGTGCCAGCAGCTTAGTGGCGTACAATGAGCAGTTCTTC. Its translation is CASSLVAYNEQFF.

V is TRBV13 and J is TRBJ2-7; 9 nucleotides line up with TRBD2. V gave up 5 bases and J gave up 4 bases; unmatched junction bases: 6. Germline CDR1 is PRHDT and CDR2 is FYEKMQ (reference sequence). CDR3 length: 14 residues. CDR3 loop: CASSIAGGSYEQYF. The DNA of the CDR3 is TGTGCCAGCAGCATTGCGGGAGGGAGTTACGAGCAGTACTTC. Full variable domain (outside the CDR3, taken from reference TRBV13 and TRBJ2-7): AAGVIQSPRHLIKEKRETATLKCYPIPRHDTVYWYQQGPGQDPQFLISFYEKMQSDKGSIPDRFSAQQFSDYHSELNMSSLELGDSALYFCASSIAGGSYEQYFGPGTRLTVT.

The sample holds one count of this clonotype. The chain combines TRBV20-1 with TRBJ2-7; tentative D call: TRBD2 (5 bases). The germline CDR1 and CDR2 sequences are DFQATT and SNEGSKA (reference sequence). V was trimmed by 0 bases and J by 7 bases, leaving 28 bases between them. The CDR3 totals 18 residues. DNA for the CDR3: TGCAGTGCTAGAGATCGGTTGTTTCCGGGTCGGGGTGCGCGGGAGCAGTACTTC. Protein: CSARDRLFPGRGAREQYF.

The chain links TRBV20-1 to TRBJ2-7; maybe TRBD2 (5 bases). The V end lost 3 bases, the J end lost 0 bases, and 6 bases lay between the germline ends. Germline CDR1 and CDR2: DFQATT and SNEGSKA (reference sequence). This CDR3 has 12 amino acids. This CDR3 reads CSASGGSYEQYF. The DNA of the CDR3 is TGCAGTGCTAGTGGAGGCTCCTACGAGCAGTACTTC.